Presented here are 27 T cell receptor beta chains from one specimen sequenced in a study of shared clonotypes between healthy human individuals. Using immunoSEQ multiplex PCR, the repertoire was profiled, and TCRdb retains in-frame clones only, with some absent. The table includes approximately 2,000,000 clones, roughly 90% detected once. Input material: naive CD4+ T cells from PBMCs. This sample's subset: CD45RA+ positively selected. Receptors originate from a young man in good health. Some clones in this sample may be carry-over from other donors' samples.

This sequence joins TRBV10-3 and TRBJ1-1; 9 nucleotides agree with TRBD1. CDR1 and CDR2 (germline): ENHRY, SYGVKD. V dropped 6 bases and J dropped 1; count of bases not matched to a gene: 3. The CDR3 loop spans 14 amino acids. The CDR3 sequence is CAISQQGANTEAFF. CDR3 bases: TGTGCCATCAGCCAACAGGGGGCGAACACTGAAGCTTTCTTT.

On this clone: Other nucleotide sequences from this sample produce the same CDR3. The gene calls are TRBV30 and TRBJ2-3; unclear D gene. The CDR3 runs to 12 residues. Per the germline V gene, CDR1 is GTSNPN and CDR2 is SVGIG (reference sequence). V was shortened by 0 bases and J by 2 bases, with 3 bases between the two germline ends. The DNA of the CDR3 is TGTGCCTGGAGTGTACTCACAGATACGCAGTATTTT. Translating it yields CAWSVLTDTQYF.

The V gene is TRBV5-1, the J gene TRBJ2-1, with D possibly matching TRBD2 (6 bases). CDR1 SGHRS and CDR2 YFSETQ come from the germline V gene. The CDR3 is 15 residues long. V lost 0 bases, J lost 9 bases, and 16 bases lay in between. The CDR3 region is CASSLVGSDGSEQFF. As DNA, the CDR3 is TGCGCCAGCAGCTTGGTCGGGAGTGATGGTAGTGAGCAGTTCTTC.

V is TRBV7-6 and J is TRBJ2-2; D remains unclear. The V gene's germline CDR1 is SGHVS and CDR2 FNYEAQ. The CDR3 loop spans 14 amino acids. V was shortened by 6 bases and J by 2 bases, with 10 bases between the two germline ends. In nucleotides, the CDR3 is TGTGCCAGCAGGTCCACAGTCAACACCGGGGAGCTGTTTTTT. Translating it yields CASRSTVNTGELFF.

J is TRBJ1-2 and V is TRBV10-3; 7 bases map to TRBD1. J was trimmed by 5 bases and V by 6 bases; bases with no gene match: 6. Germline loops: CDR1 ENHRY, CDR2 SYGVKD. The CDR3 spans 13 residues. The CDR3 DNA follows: TGTGCCATCAGGGAGCAGACAGGGTATGGCTACACCTTC. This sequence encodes CAIREQTGYGYTF.

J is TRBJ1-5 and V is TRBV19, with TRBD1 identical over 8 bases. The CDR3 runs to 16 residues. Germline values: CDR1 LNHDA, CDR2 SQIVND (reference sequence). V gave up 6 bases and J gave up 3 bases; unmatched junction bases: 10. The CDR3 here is CASSQGDRRYNQPQHF. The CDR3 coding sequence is TGTGCCAGTAGCCAAGGGGACAGGAGATACAATCAGCCCCAGCATTTT.

The CDR3 region is CASIFAANTEAFF. The CDR3 DNA reads as TGTGCCAGTATCTTCGCGGCGAACACTGAAGCTTTCTTT. V is TRBV19 and J is TRBJ1-1; D ambiguous. Per germline, CDR1 LNHDA and CDR2 SQIVND (reference sequence). The CDR3 contains 13 residues. Trimming removed 7 bases at V and 1 base at J, with 10 bases between.

Here the CDR3 DNA reads TGCGCCAGCAGCTGGGACAGGGACGGCTCCTACGAGCAGTACTTC. This gives the protein CASSWDRDGSYEQYF. This chain joins TRBV5-1 and TRBJ2-7, with 9 bases fitting TRBD1. Germline lookup yields CDR1 SGHRS and CDR2 YFSETQ. V lost 3 bases, J lost 0 bases, and 4 bases stayed unmatched. This CDR3 region has 15 residues.

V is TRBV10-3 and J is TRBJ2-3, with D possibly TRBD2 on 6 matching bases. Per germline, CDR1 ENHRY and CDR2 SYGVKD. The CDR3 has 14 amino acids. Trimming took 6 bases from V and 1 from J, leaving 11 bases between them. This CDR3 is CAIRESSGTDTQYF. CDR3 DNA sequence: TGTGCCATCAGGGAATCTAGCGGCACAGATACGCAGTATTTT.

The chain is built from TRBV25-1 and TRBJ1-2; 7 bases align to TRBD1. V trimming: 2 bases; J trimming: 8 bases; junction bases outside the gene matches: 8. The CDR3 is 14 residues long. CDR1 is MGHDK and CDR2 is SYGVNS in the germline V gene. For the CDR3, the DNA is TGTGCCAGCAGTGAACGGGACAGCTATTTAGGCTACACCTTC. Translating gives CASSERDSYLGYTF.

CDR3 residues: CSGAGLAQYF. The CDR3, as DNA: TGCAGCGGGGCGGGTTTGGCCCAGTACTTC. The chain employs TRBV29-1 and TRBJ2-5; D is perhaps TRBD2 (5 bases). V was clipped by 7 bases and J by 9 bases, with 12 bases between them. The CDR3 runs to 10 residues. The germline gives CDR1 SQVTM, CDR2 ANQGSEA. The full variable domain, completed using reference TRBV29-1 and TRBJ2-5, is SAVISQKPSRDICQRGTSLTIQCQVDSQVTMMFWYRQQPGQSLTLIATANQGSEATYESGFVIDKFPISRPNLTFSTLTVSNMSPEDSSIYLCSGAGLAQYFGPGTRLLVL.

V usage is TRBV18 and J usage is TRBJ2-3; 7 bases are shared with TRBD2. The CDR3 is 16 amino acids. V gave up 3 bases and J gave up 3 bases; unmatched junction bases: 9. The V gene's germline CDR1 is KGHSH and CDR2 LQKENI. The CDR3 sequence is CASSPLLGGGTDTQYF. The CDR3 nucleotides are TGTGCCAGCTCACCCCTCCTCGGGGGAGGGACAGATACGCAGTATTTT. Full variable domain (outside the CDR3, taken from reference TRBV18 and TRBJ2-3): NAGVMQNPRHLVRRRGQEARLRCSPMKGHSHVYWYRQLPEEGLKFMVYLQKENIIDESGMPKERFSAEFPKEGPSILRIQQVVRGDSAAYFCASSPLLGGGTDTQYFGPGTRLTVL.

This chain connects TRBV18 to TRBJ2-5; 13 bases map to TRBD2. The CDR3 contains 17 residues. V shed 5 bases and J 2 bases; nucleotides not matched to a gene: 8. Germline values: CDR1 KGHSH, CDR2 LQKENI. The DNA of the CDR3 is TGTGCCAGCTCAACTCTCGGACTAGCGGGGGCGCAAGAGACCCAGTACTTC. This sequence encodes CASSTLGLAGAQETQYF.

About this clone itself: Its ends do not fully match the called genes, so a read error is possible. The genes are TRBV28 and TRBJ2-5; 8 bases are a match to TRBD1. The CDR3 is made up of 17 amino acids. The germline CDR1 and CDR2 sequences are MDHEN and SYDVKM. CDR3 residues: CASSTTWDRPNQETQYF. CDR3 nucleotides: TGTGCCAGCAGTACAACCTGGGACAGGCCTAACCAGGAGACCCAGTACTTC.

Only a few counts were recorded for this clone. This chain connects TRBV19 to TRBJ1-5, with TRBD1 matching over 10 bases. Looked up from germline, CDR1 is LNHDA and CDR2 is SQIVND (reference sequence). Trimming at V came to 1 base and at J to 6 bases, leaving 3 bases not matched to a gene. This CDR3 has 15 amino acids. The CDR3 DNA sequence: TGTGCCAGTAGTATAGCCGGGACAGGGGTTCAGCCCCAGCATTTT. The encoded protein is CASSIAGTGVQPQHF. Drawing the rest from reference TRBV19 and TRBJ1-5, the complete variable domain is DGGITQSPKYLFRKEGQNVTLSCEQNLNHDAMYWYRQDPGQGLRLIYYSQIVNDFQKGDIAEGYSVSREKKESFPLTVTSAQKNPTAFYLCASSIAGTGVQPQHFGDGTRLSIL.

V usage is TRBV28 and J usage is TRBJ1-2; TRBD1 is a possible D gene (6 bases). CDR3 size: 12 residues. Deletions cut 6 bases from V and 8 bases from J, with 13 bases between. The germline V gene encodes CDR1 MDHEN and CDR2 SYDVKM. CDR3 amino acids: CASSPYREGYTF. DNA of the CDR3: TGTGCCAGCAGCCCCTACAGGGAGGGCTACACCTTC.

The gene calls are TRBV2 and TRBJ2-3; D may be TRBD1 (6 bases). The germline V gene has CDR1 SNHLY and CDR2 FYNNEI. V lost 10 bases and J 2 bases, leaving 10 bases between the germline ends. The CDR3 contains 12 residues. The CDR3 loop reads CATRQDTDTQYF. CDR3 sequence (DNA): TGTGCCACCCGACAGGACACAGATACGCAGTATTTT. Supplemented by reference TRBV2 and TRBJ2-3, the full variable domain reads EPEVTQTPSHQVTQMGQEVILRCVPISNHLYFYWYRQILGQKVEFLVSFYNNEISEKSEIFDDQFSVERPDGSNFTLKIRSTKLEDSAMYFCATRQDTDTQYFGPGTRLTVL.

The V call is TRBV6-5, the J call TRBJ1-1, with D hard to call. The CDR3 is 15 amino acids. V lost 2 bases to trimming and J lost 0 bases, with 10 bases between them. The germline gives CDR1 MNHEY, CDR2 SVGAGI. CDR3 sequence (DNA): TGTGCCAGCAGTTACGCTGGACGGCTGAACACTGAAGCTTTCTTT. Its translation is CASSYAGRLNTEAFF.

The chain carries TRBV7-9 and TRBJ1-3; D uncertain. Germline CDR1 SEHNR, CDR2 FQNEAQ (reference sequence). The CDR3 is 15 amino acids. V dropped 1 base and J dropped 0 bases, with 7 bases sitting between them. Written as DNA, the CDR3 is TGTGCCAGCAGCTTAGACTCCCGCTCTGGAAACACCATATATTTT. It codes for CASSLDSRSGNTIYF.

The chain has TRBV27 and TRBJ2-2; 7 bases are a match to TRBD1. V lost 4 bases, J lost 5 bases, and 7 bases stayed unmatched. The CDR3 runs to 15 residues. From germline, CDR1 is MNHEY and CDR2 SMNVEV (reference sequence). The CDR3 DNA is TGTGCCAGCAGTTCCCCGGGACAGTTAACCGGGGAGCTGTTTTTT. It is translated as CASSSPGQLTGELFF.

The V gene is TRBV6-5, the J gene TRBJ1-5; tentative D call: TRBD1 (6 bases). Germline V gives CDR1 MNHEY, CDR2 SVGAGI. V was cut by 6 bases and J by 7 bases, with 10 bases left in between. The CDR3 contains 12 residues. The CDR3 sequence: CASSSGAQPQHF. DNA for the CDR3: TGTGCCAGCAGCTCAGGGGCCCAGCCCCAGCATTTT.

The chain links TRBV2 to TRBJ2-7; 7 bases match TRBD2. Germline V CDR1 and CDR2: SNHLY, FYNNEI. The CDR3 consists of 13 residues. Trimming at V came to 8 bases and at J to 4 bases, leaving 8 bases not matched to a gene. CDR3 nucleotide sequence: TGTGCCAGCGGGGCGGGAGAAGATTACGAGCAGTACTTC. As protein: CASGAGEDYEQYF.

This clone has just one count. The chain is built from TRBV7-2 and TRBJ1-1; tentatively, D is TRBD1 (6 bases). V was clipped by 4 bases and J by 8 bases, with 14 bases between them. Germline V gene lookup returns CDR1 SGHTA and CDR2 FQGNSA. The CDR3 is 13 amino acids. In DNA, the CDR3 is TGTGCCAGCAGCTGGCGGGGACACCAGGAAGCTTTCTTT. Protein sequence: CASSWRGHQEAFF. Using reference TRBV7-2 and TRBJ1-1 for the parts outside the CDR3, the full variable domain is GAGVSQSPSNKVTEKGKDVELRCDPISGHTALYWYRQSLGQGLEFLIYFQGNSAPDKSGLPSDRFSAERTGGSVSTLTIQRTQQEDSAVYLCASSWRGHQEAFFGQGTRLTVV.

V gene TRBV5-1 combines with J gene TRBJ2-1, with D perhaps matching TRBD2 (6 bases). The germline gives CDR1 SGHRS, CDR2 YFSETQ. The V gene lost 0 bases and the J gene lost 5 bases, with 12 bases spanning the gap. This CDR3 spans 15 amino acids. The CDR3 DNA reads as TGCGCCAGCAGCTTGGCACTAGCTAGCGACAATGAGCAGTTCTTC. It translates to CASSLALASDNEQFF.

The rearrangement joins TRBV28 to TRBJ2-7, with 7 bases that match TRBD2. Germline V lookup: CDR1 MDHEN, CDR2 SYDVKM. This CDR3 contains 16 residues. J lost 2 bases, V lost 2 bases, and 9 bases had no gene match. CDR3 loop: CASSLGGGSGTYEQYF. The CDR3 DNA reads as TGTGCCAGCAGTTTAGGGGGAGGGTCGGGTACCTACGAGCAGTACTTC.

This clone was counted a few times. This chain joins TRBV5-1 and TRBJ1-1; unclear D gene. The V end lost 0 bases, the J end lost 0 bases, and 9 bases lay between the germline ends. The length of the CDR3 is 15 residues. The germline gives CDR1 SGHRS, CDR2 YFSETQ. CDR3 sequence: CASSLGAVVNTEAFF. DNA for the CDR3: TGCGCCAGCAGCTTGGGGGCAGTGGTGAACACTGAAGCTTTCTTT.

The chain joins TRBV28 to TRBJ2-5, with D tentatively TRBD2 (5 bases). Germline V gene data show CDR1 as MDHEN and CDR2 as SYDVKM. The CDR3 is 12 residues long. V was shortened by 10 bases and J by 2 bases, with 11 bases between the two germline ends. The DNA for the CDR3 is TGTGCCACGGGGATATTACAAGAGACCCAGTACTTC. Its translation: CATGILQETQYF.